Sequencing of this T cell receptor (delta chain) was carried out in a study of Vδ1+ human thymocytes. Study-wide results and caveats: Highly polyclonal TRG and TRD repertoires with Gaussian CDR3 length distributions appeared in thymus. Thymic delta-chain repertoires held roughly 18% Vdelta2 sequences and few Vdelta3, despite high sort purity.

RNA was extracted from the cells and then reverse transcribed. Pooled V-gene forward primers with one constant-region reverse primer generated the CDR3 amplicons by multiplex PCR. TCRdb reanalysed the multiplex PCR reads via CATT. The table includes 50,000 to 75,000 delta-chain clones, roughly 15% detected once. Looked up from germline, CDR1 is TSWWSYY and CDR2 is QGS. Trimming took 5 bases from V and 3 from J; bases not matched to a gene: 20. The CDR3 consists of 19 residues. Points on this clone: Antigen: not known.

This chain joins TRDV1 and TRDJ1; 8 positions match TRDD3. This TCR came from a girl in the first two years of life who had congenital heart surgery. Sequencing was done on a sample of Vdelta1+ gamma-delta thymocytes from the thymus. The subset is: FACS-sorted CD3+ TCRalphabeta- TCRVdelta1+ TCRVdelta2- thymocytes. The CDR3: CALGRLLARVGILADKLIF. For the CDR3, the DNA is TGTGCTCTTGGGAGATTACTTGCTAGGGTGGGGATACTGGCCGATAAACTCATCTTT.